The present T cell receptor (beta chain) was sequenced within a study of OX40 agonist ivuxolimab in advanced cancers. On this clone: Its specificity is not known.

Per germline, CDR1 SEHNR and CDR2 FQNEAQ (reference sequence). The CDR3 runs to 16 residues. V trimming: 2 bases; J trimming: 3 bases; junction bases outside the gene matches: 6. Study-level findings and limits: Nonresponders included some who also had low normalized T-cell clonal expansion. Patients who responded partially at 0.1-3.0 mg/kg showed clonal expansion ranking among the lowest.

The table came from immunoSEQ multiplex PCR; TCRdb's copy has only in-frame clones and leaves some out. The sample contains 60,000 to 65,000 clones, 85% to 95% of which appear only once. Specimen: CD4+ or CD8+ T cells sorted from blood, collected in a trial of the OX40 agonist ivuxolimab. This TCR was recovered from an adult with an advanced solid tumor such as melanoma, head and neck, liver or kidney cancer. The V gene is TRBV7-9, the J gene TRBJ1-4; 7 bases align to TRBD1. The CDR3 nucleotides read TGTGCCAGCAGCTTACCTTCGGGACAGTCTAATGAAAAACTGTTTTTT. Its translation: CASSLPSGQSNEKLFF.